This T cell receptor (beta chain) is drawn from a study of blood T cell repertoires in COVID-19. Study as a whole: Some COVID-19 samples were acute and others convalescent; all came from the United States, Italy and Spain.

There are a few counts of this clone. The data were produced by immunoSEQ multiplex PCR, yet TCRdb's version contains in-frame clones alone and is incomplete. The sample holds 140,000 to 150,000 clones, around 80% seen once. This TCR derives from a human donor with acute or convalescent COVID-19. The donor label of this sample is uncertain. Sequencing was done on a sample of peripheral blood.

The CDR3 nucleotides are TGTGCCAGCAGCAAAGACCTAGAGACGGGGGAGACCCAGTACTTC. Its protein is CASSKDLETGETQYF. This chain links TRBV21-1 with TRBJ2-5; TRBD2 is taken as the D call from the table, unchecked against the DNA. TRBV21-1 is a documented pseudogene. This CDR3 region has 15 residues.